What follows describes a single T cell receptor beta chain. This specimen belongs to a study of T cell changes during pregnancy in multiple sclerosis. Germline CDR1 MNHEY, CDR2 SVGAGI. V lost 2 bases to trimming and J lost 5 bases; unmatched junction nucleotides: 4. This CDR3 has 15 amino acids. Sequenced by immunoSEQ multiplex PCR; TCRdb stores in-frame clones only, minus some. The top ten hold over 4.5% of the sample, which has about 66,000 clones, more than 85% seen once. The genes are TRBV6-5 and TRBJ2-5; 11 bases map to TRBD2. The sequencing here drew on CD8+ T cells from peripheral blood mononuclear cells, taken before pregnancy. This receptor was obtained from a female donor with multiple sclerosis, enrolled in a pregnancy study. The CDR3 sequence: CASSYRASGGETQYF. The CDR3 DNA sequence: TGTGCCAGCAGTTACAGGGCTAGCGGGGGGGAGACCCAGTACTTC.